This T cell receptor beta chain was identified during a study of cytomegalovirus exposure and HLA in healthy donors. Trimming shortened V by 4 bases and J by 4 bases, and 19 bases separated the two germline ends. This CDR3 is built from 16 residues. CDR1 is SEHNR and CDR2 is FQNEAQ in the germline V gene (reference sequence). This PCR relied on a set of 60 Vbeta primers and 13 Jbeta primers. As originally analysed: In a later analysis, 10 million to 11 million of around 75 million unique beta chains occurred in at least two donors. Produced via immunoSEQ multiplex PCR; TCRdb's table is partial and in-frame only. The V and J calls and clone size are taken from that table; D and trimming were inferred from the DNA. The top ten hold around 15% of the sample, which has almost 70,000 clones, approximately 70% seen once. A note on this clone: Its target is unknown.

Study observations and caveats: There were several of the most significant clusters that appeared linked to common viral pathogens in a later analysis. The majority of CMV-associated TCR beta chains were reported as apparently HLA-restricted in a later analysis. Highest at DRB1 and lowest at HLA-C, TCR association rates differed among HLA loci in a later analysis.

V usage is TRBV7-9 and J usage is TRBJ1-2, with D possibly matching TRBD1 (5 bases). Sample: PBMCs. The TCR sequence derives from a male donor in good health and CMV-seropositive. CDR3 amino acids: CASSSTDGGFGYGYTF. DNA for the CDR3: TGTGCCAGCAGCTCGACAGATGGTGGGTTTGGCTATGGCTACACCTTC.